This record looks at one T cell receptor (beta chain) sequence and its context. This record comes from a study of T cells in localized non-small cell lung cancer. Here immunoSEQ multiplex PCR was the method, and the copy in TCRdb shows in-frame clones only, minus some. The sample contains approximately 5,100 clones, 28% of which appear only once. V dropped 6 bases and J dropped 7; count of bases not matched to a gene: 5. The CDR3 has 13 amino acids. In germline, CDR1 is MDHEN, CDR2 SYDVKM. The rearrangement uses TRBV28 and TRBJ2-2; 7 positions agree with TRBD1. The TCR originated in a female donor at least 60 years old with stage I lung adenocarcinoma. Material: lung tumor tissue, obtained before any cancer treatment. In DNA, the CDR3 is TGTGCCAGCAGACGACAGGGCCACGGGGAGCTGTTTTTT. This encodes CASRRQGHGELFF.